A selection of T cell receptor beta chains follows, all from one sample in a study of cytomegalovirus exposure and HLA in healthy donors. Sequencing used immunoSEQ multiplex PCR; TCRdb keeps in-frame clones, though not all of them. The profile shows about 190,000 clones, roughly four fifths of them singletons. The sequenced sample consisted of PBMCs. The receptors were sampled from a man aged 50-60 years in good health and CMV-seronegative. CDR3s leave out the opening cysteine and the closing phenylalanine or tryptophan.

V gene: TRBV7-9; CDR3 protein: ASSLTGTNNSPLH
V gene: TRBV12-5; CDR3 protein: ASGPFTGTGET
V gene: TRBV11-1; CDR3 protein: ASSTPDSPITNYQETQY
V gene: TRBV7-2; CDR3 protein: ASSSAGGASTEAF
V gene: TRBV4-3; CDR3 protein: ASSQEPRGETQY
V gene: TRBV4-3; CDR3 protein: ASSYSDRASYEQY
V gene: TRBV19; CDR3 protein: ASSLPGLGYNEQF
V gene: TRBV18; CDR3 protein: ASSRGLFNQPQH
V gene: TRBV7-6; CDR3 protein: ASSLALSGGPNTEAF
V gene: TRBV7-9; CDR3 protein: SSTPRGVMPNTGELF
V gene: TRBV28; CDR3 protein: ASSLPTGIQETQY
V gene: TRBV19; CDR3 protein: ASSASTGTGELF
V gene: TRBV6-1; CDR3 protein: ASTPRGLASWEQY
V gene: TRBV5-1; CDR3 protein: ASSLTGTDSPLH
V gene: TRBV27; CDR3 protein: ASSLLDSTEAF
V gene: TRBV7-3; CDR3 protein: ASSFSGDEQF
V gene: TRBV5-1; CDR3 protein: ASTKDRVPGELF
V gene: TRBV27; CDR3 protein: ASIVQGRSF
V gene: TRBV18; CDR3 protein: ASSPQGQGDTGELF
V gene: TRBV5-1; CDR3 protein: ASSEGTGGTEAF
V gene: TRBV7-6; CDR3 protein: AVWRGGTDTQY
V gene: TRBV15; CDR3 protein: ATRMGLAGVYEQY